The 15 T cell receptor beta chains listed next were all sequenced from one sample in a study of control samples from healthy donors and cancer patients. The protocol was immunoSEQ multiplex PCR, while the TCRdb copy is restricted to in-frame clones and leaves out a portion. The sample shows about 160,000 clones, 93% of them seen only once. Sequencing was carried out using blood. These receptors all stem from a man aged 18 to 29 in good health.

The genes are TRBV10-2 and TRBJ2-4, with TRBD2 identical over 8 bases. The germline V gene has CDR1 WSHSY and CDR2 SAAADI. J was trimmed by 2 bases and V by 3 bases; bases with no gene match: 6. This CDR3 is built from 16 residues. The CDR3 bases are TGCGCCAGCAGTGATACGGGGGGGGCGACCAAAAACATTCAGTACTTC. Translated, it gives CASSDTGGATKNIQYF.

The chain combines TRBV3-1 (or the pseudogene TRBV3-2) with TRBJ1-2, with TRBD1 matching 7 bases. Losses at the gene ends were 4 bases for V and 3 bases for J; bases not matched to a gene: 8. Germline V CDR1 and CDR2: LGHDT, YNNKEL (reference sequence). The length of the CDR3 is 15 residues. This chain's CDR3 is CASSLLRGQHYGYTF. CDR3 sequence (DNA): TGTGCCAGCAGCCTACTGAGGGGACAGCACTATGGCTACACCTTC.

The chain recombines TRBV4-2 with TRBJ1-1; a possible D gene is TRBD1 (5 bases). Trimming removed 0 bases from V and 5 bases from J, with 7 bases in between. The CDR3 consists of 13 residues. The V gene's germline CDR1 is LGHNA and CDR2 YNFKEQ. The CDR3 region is CASSQDWGTEAFF. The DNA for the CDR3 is TGTGCCAGCAGCCAAGATTGGGGGACTGAAGCTTTCTTT.

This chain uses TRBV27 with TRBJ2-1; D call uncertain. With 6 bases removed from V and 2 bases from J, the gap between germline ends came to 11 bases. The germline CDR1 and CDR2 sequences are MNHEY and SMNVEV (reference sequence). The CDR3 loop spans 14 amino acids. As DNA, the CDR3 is TGTGCCAGCAGCCAGAGACCCGCCTACAATGAGCAGTTCTTC. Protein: CASSQRPAYNEQFF.

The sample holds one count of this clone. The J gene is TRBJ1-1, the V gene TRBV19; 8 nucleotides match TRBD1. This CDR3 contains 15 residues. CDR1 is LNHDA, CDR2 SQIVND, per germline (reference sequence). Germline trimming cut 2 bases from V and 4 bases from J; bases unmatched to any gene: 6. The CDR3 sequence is CASSISGGIFTEAFF. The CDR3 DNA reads TGTGCCAGTAGTATATCAGGGGGCATCTTCACTGAAGCTTTCTTT.

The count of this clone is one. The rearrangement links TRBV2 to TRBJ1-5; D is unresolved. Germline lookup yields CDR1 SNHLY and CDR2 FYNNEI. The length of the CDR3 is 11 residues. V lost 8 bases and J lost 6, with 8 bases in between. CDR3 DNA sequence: TGTGCCAGCGGAGAGGGTCAGCCCCAGCATTTT. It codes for CASGEGQPQHF.

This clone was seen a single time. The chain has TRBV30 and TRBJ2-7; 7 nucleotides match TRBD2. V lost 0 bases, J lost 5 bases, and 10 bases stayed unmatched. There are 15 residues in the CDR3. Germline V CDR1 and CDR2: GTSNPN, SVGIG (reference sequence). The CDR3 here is CAWSVPRALADEQYF. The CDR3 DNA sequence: TGTGCCTGGAGTGTCCCCAGGGCCCTAGCGGACGAGCAGTACTTC.

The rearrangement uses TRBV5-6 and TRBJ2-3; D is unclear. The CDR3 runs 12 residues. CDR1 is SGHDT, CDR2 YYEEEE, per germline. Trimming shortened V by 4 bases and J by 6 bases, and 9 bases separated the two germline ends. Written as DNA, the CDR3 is TGTGCCAGCAGCCCCCCGTCGGATACGCAGTATTTT. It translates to CASSPPSDTQYF.

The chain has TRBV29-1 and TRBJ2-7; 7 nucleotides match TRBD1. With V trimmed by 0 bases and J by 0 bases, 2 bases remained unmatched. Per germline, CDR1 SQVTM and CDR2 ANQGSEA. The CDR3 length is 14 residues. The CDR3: CSVEDGTDSYEQYF. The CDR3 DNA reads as TGCAGCGTTGAAGATGGGACAGACTCCTACGAGCAGTACTTC.

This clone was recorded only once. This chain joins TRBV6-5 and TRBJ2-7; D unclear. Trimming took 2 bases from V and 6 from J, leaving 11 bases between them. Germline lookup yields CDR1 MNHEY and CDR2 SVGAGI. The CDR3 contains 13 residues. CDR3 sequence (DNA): TGTGCCAGCAGTTACAGGGTCTCCGGCGAGCAGTACTTC. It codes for CASSYRVSGEQYF.

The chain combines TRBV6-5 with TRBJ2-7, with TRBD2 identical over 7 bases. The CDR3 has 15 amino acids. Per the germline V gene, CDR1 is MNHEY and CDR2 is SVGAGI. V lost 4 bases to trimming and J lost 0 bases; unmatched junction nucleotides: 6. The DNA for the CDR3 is TGTGCCAGCAGTTTCCTTGGGGGGGGCTCCTACGAGCAGTACTTC. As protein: CASSFLGGGSYEQYF.

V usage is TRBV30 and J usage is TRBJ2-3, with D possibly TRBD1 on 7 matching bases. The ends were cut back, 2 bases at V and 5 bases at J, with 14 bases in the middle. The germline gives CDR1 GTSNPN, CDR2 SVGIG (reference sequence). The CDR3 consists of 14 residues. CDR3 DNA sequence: TGTGCCTGGAGTTTACTAGCAGGGGGAGATACGCAGTATTTT. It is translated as CAWSLLAGGDTQYF.

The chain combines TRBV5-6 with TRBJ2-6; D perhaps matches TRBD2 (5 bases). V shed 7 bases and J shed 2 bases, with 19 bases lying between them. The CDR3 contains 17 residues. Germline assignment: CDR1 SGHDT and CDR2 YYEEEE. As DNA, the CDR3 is TGTGCCAGCGCCGCCAGGAGGTCCCCACCTGGGGCCAACGTCCTGACTTTC. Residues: CASAARRSPPGANVLTF.

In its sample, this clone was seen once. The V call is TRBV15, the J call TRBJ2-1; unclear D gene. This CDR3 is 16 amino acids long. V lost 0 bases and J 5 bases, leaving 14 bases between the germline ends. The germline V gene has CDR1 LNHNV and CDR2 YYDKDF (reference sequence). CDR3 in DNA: TGTGCCACCAGCAGAGATTATGGACGTACTGACAATGAGCAGTTCTTC. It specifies CATSRDYGRTDNEQFF.

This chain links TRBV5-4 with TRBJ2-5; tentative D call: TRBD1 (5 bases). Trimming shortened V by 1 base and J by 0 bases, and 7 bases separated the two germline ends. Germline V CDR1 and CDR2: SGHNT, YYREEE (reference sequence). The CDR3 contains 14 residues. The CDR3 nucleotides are TGTGCCAGCAGCTTGAACAGGTACCAAGAGACCCAGTACTTC. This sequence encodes CASSLNRYQETQYF.